This TCR beta chain was sequenced for a study of CD8+ T cells in alopecia areata. Reverse transcribed after extraction, RNA yielded cDNA as the sequencing template. Here immunoSEQ multiplex PCR was the method, and the copy in TCRdb shows in-frame clones only, minus some. In the table there are hundreds of thousands of clones, over 60% of which are singletons. Trimming at V came to 1 base and at J to 5 bases, leaving 3 bases not matched to a gene. The CDR3 totals 14 residues. CDR1 is SGHDT and CDR2 is YYEEEE in the germline V gene. Treatment of the sample: oral pan-JAK inhibitor, 5-10 mg twice daily. Collection of lesional scalp punch biopsies and peripheral blood was performed in alopecia areata patients.

The rearrangement uses TRBV5-6 and TRBJ2-5, with 9 nucleotides matching TRBD1. The clonotype originates from a human donor with alopecia areata. This specimen consisted of CD4+ T cells sorted from blood, obtained between weeks 44 and 45, from a patient treated with tofacitinib. This CDR3 reads CASSLTGGEETQYF. Written as DNA, the CDR3 is TGTGCCAGCAGCTTGACAGGGGGCGAGGAGACCCAGTACTTC.